What follows are 31 T cell receptor beta chains derived from one specimen sequenced in a study of blood T cell repertoires in COVID-19. Clones were read by immunoSEQ multiplex PCR, and TCRdb kept only the in-frame ones, dropping some. There are 100,000 or so clones in the sample; over 90% occur only once, and about 4.1% lies in the top ten. Sequenced material: peripheral blood. All receptors come from a human donor with active COVID-19. The donor label of this sample is uncertain.

Here the CDR3 DNA reads TGTGCCAGCAGCAACAAACAAGAGGGGAACACCGGGGAGCTGTTTTTT. This translates into CASSNKQEGNTGELFF. V gene TRBV5-4 combines with J gene TRBJ2-2; the D gene is possibly TRBD2 (5 bases). V was cut by 4 bases and J by 1 base, with 14 bases left in between. CDR3 length: 16 amino acids. The germline gives CDR1 SGHNT, CDR2 YYREEE (reference sequence).

The rearrangement uses TRBV7-8 and TRBJ1-4, with D hard to call. CDR1 is SGHVS and CDR2 is FQNEAQ in the germline V gene. This CDR3 has 14 residues. V was pared by 0 bases and J by 15 bases, with 17 bases between. Written as DNA, the CDR3 is TGTGCCAGCAGCTTAGCGATGGAGGGCATACGGTTGTTTTTT. The encoded protein is CASSLAMEGIRLFF.

This clone showed up just once. V is TRBV5-1 and J is TRBJ2-1; 9 nucleotides line up with TRBD2. V lost 0 bases to trimming and J lost 4 bases; unmatched junction nucleotides: 11. The CDR3 sequence is 18 residues long. Germline CDR1 and CDR2: SGHRS and YFSETQ. CDR3: CASSLARLAGTLYNEQFF. The DNA for the CDR3 is TGCGCCAGCAGCTTGGCCCGGCTAGCGGGAACTCTGTACAATGAGCAGTTCTTC.

This chain links TRBV18 with TRBJ1-1; D is perhaps TRBD1 (5 bases). The germline V gene encodes CDR1 KGHSH and CDR2 LQKENI. Trimming pared 3 bases from V and 3 bases from J, leaving 11 bases between. This CDR3 contains 14 residues. The CDR3 sequence: CASSPSRGDTEAFF. Here the CDR3 DNA reads TGTGCCAGCTCACCGTCTCGGGGGGACACTGAAGCTTTCTTT.

V and J are TRBV7-6 and TRBJ2-5, with D perhaps matching TRBD1 (6 bases). The V end was cut by 0 bases, the J end by 4 bases, with 18 bases between. The CDR3 is 17 amino acids. Germline V gene lookup returns CDR1 SGHVS and CDR2 FNYEAQ. CDR3 in amino acids: CASSLAWGNGQPETQYF. The CDR3 DNA reads as TGTGCCAGCAGCTTAGCGTGGGGGAATGGACAGCCAGAGACCCAGTACTTC.

The chain joins TRBV28 to TRBJ1-2; a weak D match, TRBD1 (5 bases). V lost 5 bases and J lost 4, with 17 bases in between. The CDR3 is 15 amino acids. The germline V gene encodes CDR1 MDHEN and CDR2 SYDVKM. As DNA, the CDR3 is TGTGCCAGCAGTACAGTCCAGGGTGTTTTCTATGGCTACACCTTC. Its protein is CASSTVQGVFYGYTF.

This clone was recorded once. The chain employs TRBV6-1 and TRBJ1-2; D is possibly TRBD1 (6 bases). Trimming removed 2 bases from V and 8 bases from J, with 6 bases in between. The V gene's germline CDR1 is MNHNS and CDR2 SASEGT. The CDR3 covers 11 residues. The CDR3 here is CASSERGGYTF. DNA for the CDR3: TGTGCCAGCAGTGAAAGGGGGGGCTACACCTTC.

This clone was counted a single time. The chain links TRBV4-3 to TRBJ2-1; tentatively, D is TRBD2 (6 bases). Germline V gene lookup returns CDR1 LGHNA and CDR2 YSLEER. The V end lost 3 bases, the J end lost 1 base, and 13 bases lay between the germline ends. The CDR3 contains 16 residues. This chain's CDR3 is CASSHNRDSSYNEQFF. The CDR3 DNA follows: TGCGCCAGCAGCCATAACCGGGACTCGTCCTACAATGAGCAGTTCTTC.

The rearrangement uses TRBV6-5 and TRBJ2-7; 9 bases agree with TRBD1. J lost 1 base, V lost 6 bases, and 4 bases had no gene match. CDR1 MNHEY and CDR2 SVGAGI come from the germline V gene. The CDR3 totals 14 residues. CDR3 amino acids: CASRPGTGSYEQYF. In DNA, the CDR3 is TGTGCCAGCAGGCCCGGGACAGGGTCCTACGAGCAGTACTTC.

The genes are TRBV10-1 and TRBJ2-1; TRBD2 matches at 10 bases. The CDR3 is 17 amino acids. In germline, CDR1 is WNHNN, CDR2 SYGVQD (reference sequence). V was pared by 3 bases and J by 0 bases, with 5 bases of the junction left unmatched. CDR3 amino acids: CASSDTSGASSYNEQFF. Here the CDR3 DNA reads TGCGCCAGCAGTGATACTAGCGGGGCTAGCTCCTACAATGAGCAGTTCTTC.

The chain has TRBV27 and TRBJ1-6; possibly TRBD1 for D (5 bases). V was shortened by 6 bases and J by 7 bases, with 16 bases between the two germline ends. CDR3 size: 15 residues. Germline CDR1 and CDR2: MNHEY and SMNVEV (reference sequence). The CDR3 DNA follows: TGTGCCAGCAGCACGGGAGGGACCGAGAATTCACCCCTCCACTTT. This translates into CASSTGGTENSPLHF.

The chain links TRBV27 to TRBJ1-5, with 11 nucleotides matching TRBD1. CDR3 length: 16 amino acids. V lost 5 bases to trimming and J lost 6 bases; unmatched junction nucleotides: 9. Germline CDR1 MNHEY, CDR2 SMNVEV (reference sequence). DNA of the CDR3: TGTGCCAGCAGTACAACTGTGGGGACAGGGGGTCAGCCCCAGCATTTT. It codes for CASSTTVGTGGQPQHF.

The chain joins TRBV28 to TRBJ2-2; a possible D gene is TRBD2 (6 bases). V dropped 3 bases and J dropped 1 base, with 9 bases sitting between them. The CDR3 contains 15 residues. Germline V gives CDR1 MDHEN, CDR2 SYDVKM. CDR3: CASSFGSGNTGELFF. CDR3 nucleotide sequence: TGTGCCAGCAGTTTTGGTAGCGGGAACACCGGGGAGCTGTTTTTT.

The sample holds one count of this clone. The rearrangement links TRBV28 to TRBJ2-7, with TRBD1 matching over 7 bases. The germline V gene encodes CDR1 MDHEN and CDR2 SYDVKM. Unmatched junction bases numbered 9, after V lost 5 bases and J lost 2 bases. The CDR3 contains 15 residues. The CDR3 here is CASSRPGTEAYEQYF. The CDR3 bases are TGTGCCAGCAGTCGCCCCGGGACAGAAGCCTACGAGCAGTACTTC.

The CDR3 loop is CASNNPQGGAYEQYF. The CDR3 DNA is TGTGCCAGCAACAACCCCCAAGGGGGCGCGTACGAGCAGTACTTC. The chain uses TRBV2 and TRBJ2-7, with 7 bases aligning to TRBD1. The CDR3 totals 15 residues. Trimming at V came to 7 bases and at J to 4 bases, leaving 13 bases not matched to a gene. Germline V gives CDR1 SNHLY, CDR2 FYNNEI.

The chain uses TRBV10-3 and TRBJ2-7; 8 positions match TRBD2. The J segment lost 5 bases and the V segment lost 3 bases, leaving 6 bases of the junction unmatched. The CDR3 runs 14 residues. CDR1 is ENHRY and CDR2 is SYGVKD in the germline V gene. CDR3 sequence: CAISDPGGDDEQYF. As DNA, the CDR3 is TGTGCCATCAGTGACCCGGGGGGGGACGACGAGCAGTACTTC.

The sample holds one count of this clone. V gene TRBV6-5 combines with J gene TRBJ2-2; D possibly corresponds to TRBD1 (5 bases). CDR3 size: 15 residues. V was clipped by 0 bases and J by 8 bases, with 13 bases between them. Germline V gives CDR1 MNHEY, CDR2 SVGAGI. The DNA of the CDR3 is TGTGCCAGCAGTTACTCGTCAGGGAAACGGGGGGAGCTGTTTTTT. It translates to CASSYSSGKRGELFF.

This chain uses TRBV6-5 with TRBJ2-7, with 9 bases that match TRBD2. V gave up 10 bases and J gave up 5 bases; unmatched junction bases: 9. CDR1 and CDR2 from the germline V gene are MNHEY and SVGAGI. The CDR3 sequence is 13 residues long. The CDR3 protein is CATLRGGGDEQYF. As DNA, the CDR3 is TGTGCCACCCTGCGGGGGGGTGGGGACGAGCAGTACTTC.

The rearrangement joins TRBV29-1 to TRBJ1-1; 8 bases agree with TRBD1. There are 15 residues in the CDR3. V shed 4 bases and J 1 base; nucleotides not matched to a gene: 8. Germline V gene data show CDR1 as SQVTM and CDR2 as ANQGSEA. The DNA of the CDR3 is TGCAGCGTTGTGGGGACAGGCCCCGGGAACACTGAAGCTTTCTTT. Its protein product is CSVVGTGPGNTEAFF.

This chain links TRBV27 with TRBJ1-2; TRBD1 matches 10 bases. Germline CDR1 and CDR2: MNHEY and SMNVEV (reference sequence). The CDR3 sequence is 17 residues long. After removal of 0 bases from V and 2 bases from J, the junction contained 6 bases not matched to a gene. In DNA form, the CDR3 reads TGTGCCAGCAGTTTATCTCTCGGGACAGGGGAAAACTATGGCTACACCTTC. Its protein is CASSLSLGTGENYGYTF.

The V gene is TRBV24-1, the J gene TRBJ2-1, with a weak D call TRBD2 (6 bases). Germline V gene sequence: CDR1 KGHDR, CDR2 SFDVKD. The CDR3 has 14 amino acids. V gave up 1 base and J gave up 7 bases, with 10 bases separating them. The CDR3 DNA reads TGTGCCACCAGTGATTTAGTTCGGGGGAATGAGCAGTTCTTC. Its translation: CATSDLVRGNEQFF.

In its sample, this clone was seen once. CDR3 nucleotide sequence: TGTGCCAGCAGTCCCACCAGGGGTAGTACGGACGAGCAGTACTTC. Translating gives CASSPTRGSTDEQYF. The genes are TRBV27 and TRBJ2-7, with D possibly TRBD1 on 6 matching bases. V lost 5 bases, J lost 5 bases, and 19 bases lay in between. Germline assignment: CDR1 MNHEY and CDR2 SMNVEV (reference sequence). CDR3 length equals 15 residues.

V usage is TRBV15 and J usage is TRBJ2-1; TRBD2 matches at 9 bases. V trimming: 6 bases; J trimming: 6 bases; junction bases outside the gene matches: 12. This CDR3 is built from 16 residues. Germline CDR1 is LNHNV and CDR2 is YYDKDF (reference sequence). CDR3 coding DNA: TGTGCCACCAGTCCTCGGGGAAGCGGGGGGATCAATGAGCAGTTCTTC. It translates to CATSPRGSGGINEQFF. Full variable domain (remainder filled in from reference TRBV15 and TRBJ2-1): DAMVIQNPRYQVTQFGKPVTLSCSQTLNHNVMYWYQQKSSQAPKLLFHYYDKDFNNEADTPDNFQSRRPNTSFCFLDIRSPGLGDTAMYLCATSPRGSGGINEQFFGPGTRLTVL.

This chain links TRBV6-1 with TRBJ2-6; 10 bases line up with TRBD1. The germline gives CDR1 MNHNS, CDR2 SASEGT. V trimming: 4 bases; J trimming: 1 base; junction bases outside the gene matches: 7. The CDR3 extends over 18 amino acids. CDR3 residues: CASSGRDRGDSGANVLTF. The CDR3, as DNA: TGTGCCAGCAGTGGCCGGGACAGGGGTGATTCTGGGGCCAACGTCCTGACTTTC.

This sequence joins TRBV24-1 and TRBJ2-4, with 8 positions matching TRBD1. This CDR3 is 16 amino acids long. J gave up 0 bases and V 2 bases, and 2 bases lay outside the gene matches. Per the germline V gene, CDR1 is KGHDR and CDR2 is SFDVKD. CDR3: CATSDSGQGAKNIQYF. The CDR3 DNA reads as TGTGCCACCAGTGATTCTGGACAGGGAGCCAAAAACATTCAGTACTTC.

The chain links TRBV19 to TRBJ2-3; D is unresolved. CDR1 is LNHDA, CDR2 SQIVND, per germline (reference sequence). The V and J ends lost 8 bases and 2 bases respectively, with 11 bases between them. The CDR3 length is 13 residues. The CDR3 DNA reads as TGTGCCAGTTCTTGGCAGTCCACAGATACGCAGTATTTT. Translated: CASSWQSTDTQYF.

The chain recombines TRBV9 with TRBJ2-7, with TRBD2 as a possible D gene (6 bases). CDR1 and CDR2 (germline): SGDLS, YYNGEE. The CDR3 length is 14 residues. V was trimmed by 3 bases and J by 6 bases, leaving 16 bases between them. For the CDR3, the DNA is TGTGCCAGCAGCGCTCCGGGACTCTTAGGCGAGCAGTACTTC. Protein product: CASSAPGLLGEQYF.

V is TRBV5-4 and J is TRBJ2-2; 11 bases are a match to TRBD2. V shed 5 bases, J shed 7 bases, and the junction held 7 bases outside the gene matches. CDR1 is SGHNT, CDR2 YYREEE, per germline (reference sequence). The length of the CDR3 is 15 residues. This chain's CDR3 is CASRISGGAIGELFF. CDR3 DNA sequence: TGTGCCAGCAGAATTAGCGGGGGGGCTATCGGGGAGCTGTTTTTT.

The chain carries TRBV3-1 (or the pseudogene TRBV3-2) and TRBJ2-5; TRBD1 agrees at 7 bases. The CDR3 extends over 16 amino acids. V was pared by 1 base and J by 5 bases, with 10 bases of the junction left unmatched. Germline CDR1 reads LGHDT; CDR2 reads YNNKEL (reference sequence). Written as DNA, the CDR3 is TGTGCCAGCAGCCAAGTGGAAGGGGGCCTGGGGGAGACCCAGTACTTC. Protein product: CASSQVEGGLGETQYF.

V usage is TRBV11-3 and J usage is TRBJ1-2, with no clear D. Trimming took 6 bases from V and 0 from J, leaving 14 bases between them. CDR3 length: 15 residues. Germline CDR1 is SGHNT and CDR2 is YENEEA. CDR3 sequence: CASSSTAAPNYGYTF. CDR3 bases: TGTGCCAGCAGTTCCACAGCGGCTCCTAACTATGGCTACACCTTC.

The chain uses TRBV5-1 and TRBJ1-1, with D perhaps matching TRBD1 (5 bases). The CDR3 totals 15 residues. V shed 0 bases and J shed 6 bases, with 15 bases lying between them. Per the germline V gene, CDR1 is SGHRS and CDR2 is YFSETQ. The CDR3 coding sequence is TGCGCCAGCAGCTTGGGTGACAGCGCTGTACCTGAAGCTTTCTTT. It translates to CASSLGDSAVPEAFF.